These 17 T cell receptor beta chains share one sample of origin, sequenced in a study of tumor-infiltrating lymphocytes in primary liver carcinoma. Taking roughly 20-34 mg of unsorted bulk tissue, the authors co-extracted RNA and DNA. Priming with a constant-region primer yielded TCR beta cDNA from about 540 ng total RNA. What produced the TCR beta libraries was three nested multiplex PCR rounds using slightly modified ARM-PCR. Both of the initial two PCR rounds ran for roughly 10 cycles and employed TRBV1-TRBV30 forward primers alongside a C-beta reverse primer. TCRdb fed the multiplex PCR reads into MiXCR, producing one record per CDR3 protein. The sample comprises 20,000 to 25,000 distinct CDR3 sequences, about 75% of which are singletons, and 40% rests with the top ten. The sequencing sample was made of liver tumor tissue from sampling region 1. Subset noted: tumor region T1, superior pole. The receptors were gathered from a young woman with primary liver carcinoma and hepatitis B virus infection.

Notes on this clonotype: Lacking the conserved final phenylalanine or tryptophan, this CDR3 likely reflects a read error. This sequence joins TRBV24-1 and TRBJ2-5, with 7 bases fitting TRBD2. This CDR3 is built from 16 residues. Germline V gives CDR1 KGHDR, CDR2 SFDVKD. J gave up 3 bases and V 3 bases, and 9 bases lay outside the gene matches. CDR3 residues: CATSDLQSGAKETQYL. DNA for the CDR3: TGTGCCACCAGTGATCTCCAAAGCGGGGCTAAAGAGACCCAGTACTTA.

V usage is TRBV14 and J usage is TRBJ2-3; 10 positions agree with TRBD2. The germline V gene has CDR1 SGHDN and CDR2 FVKESK. The CDR3 sequence is 17 residues long. V was pared by 2 bases and J by 0 bases, with 5 bases of the junction left unmatched. DNA of the CDR3: TGTGCCAGCAGCCAACCTAAGACTAGCGGGAGCACAGATACGCAGTATTTT. This gives the protein CASSQPKTSGSTDTQYF.

As regards this clonotype: One end of the junction does not line up with germline, which may come from a read error. This chain uses TRBV29-1 with TRBJ1-1, with 9 bases lining up with TRBD1. In germline, CDR1 is SQVTM, CDR2 ANQGSEA. The CDR3 length is 12 residues. The CDR3 reads CSVETGGTEAFF. The DNA of the CDR3 is TGTAGCGTCGAGACAGGGGGTACTGAAGCTTTCTTT.

Comment on this clonotype: A much more abundant neighbour one base away suggests this may be a read error. V and J are TRBV6-1 and TRBJ2-7; maybe TRBD2 (6 bases). The germline gives CDR1 MNHNS, CDR2 SASEGT. This CDR3 has 12 residues. CDR3 region: CASGGISYDQYF. CDR3 DNA: TGTGCCAGCGGGGGGATCTCCTACGACCAGTACTTC.

For this clonotype: A junction boundary mismatches the germline segment, possibly from a read error. This chain uses TRBV29-1 with TRBJ2-1, with D possibly TRBD2 on 5 matching bases. There are 12 residues in the CDR3. Germline V CDR1 and CDR2: SQVTM, ANQGSEA. CDR3 sequence: CGALREYNDQFF. The CDR3 DNA is TGCGGCGCCCTAAGGGAGTACAATGATCAGTTTTTC.

In the case of this clonotype: An end of the junction does not agree with germline; a read error may underlie this. The rearrangement joins TRBV12-3 or TRBV12-4 to TRBJ2-3, with no clear D. The CDR3 spans 13 residues. The CDR3 DNA reads TGTGCCAGCAGTTATCAGTACGGAGATACTCAGTATTTT. The encoded protein is CASSYQYGDTQYF.

V and J are TRBV4-1 and TRBJ2-3, with 8 positions matching TRBD1. V lost 4 bases to trimming and J lost 1 base; unmatched junction nucleotides: 19. The CDR3 sequence is 20 residues long. Germline assignment: CDR1 MGHRA and CDR2 YSYEKL. The CDR3 reads CASSLQQGVSILGGTDTQYF. In nucleotides, the CDR3 is TGCGCCAGCAGCCTGCAACAGGGGGTCTCTATACTAGGGGGCACAGATACGCAGTATTTT.

This clonotype was recorded a few times. This rearrangement joins TRBV7-8 to TRBJ2-2; D is possibly TRBD2 (6 bases). Trimming left V 7 bases short and J 0 bases short, with 18 bases between. CDR1 is SGHVS, CDR2 FQNEAQ, per germline. The CDR3 extends over 17 amino acids. CDR3 protein: CASNSRGHTPNTGELFF. The CDR3 DNA reads as TGTGCCAGCAATTCGCGGGGCCACACGCCGAACACCGGGGAGCTGTTTTTT.

Remarks on this clonotype: The missing conserved phenylalanine or tryptophan at the end of this CDR3 makes a read error likely. The gene calls are TRBV11-1 and TRBJ2-2, with D possibly being TRBD2 (6 bases). Germline V gene lookup returns CDR1 SGHAT and CDR2 FQDESV (reference sequence). This CDR3 region has 16 residues. The CDR3 is CASSIVGGTNTGELFS. The CDR3 DNA reads as TGTGCCAGCAGCATAGTGGGGGGTACGAACACCGGTGAGCTGTTTTCT.

Regarding this clonotype: The conserved final phenylalanine or tryptophan is absent from the CDR3, which likely points to a read error. Because the CDR3's place on the DNA is in doubt, the DNA is left out and the CDR3 is given as listed by TCRdb. V is TRBV12-3 or TRBV12-4 and J is TRBJ2-1; the table assigns TRBD1, which was not confirmed against the DNA. Termini included, the CDR3 measures 15 amino acids. CDR3 loop: CVNWVGQGSYNEHFL.

Notes on this clonotype: An end of the junction differs from the germline gene, which may be a read error. The chain recombines TRBV6-6 with TRBJ2-3, with TRBD2 as a possible D gene (6 bases). The CDR3 consists of 17 residues. In germline, CDR1 is MNHNY, CDR2 SVGAGI (reference sequence). CDR3: CTSNSTLDRGGQVGQYF. The CDR3 nucleotides read TGTACCAGCAATTCCACCTTAGACCGGGGAGGCCAGGTAGGGCAGTATTTT.

This clonotype was recorded many times. The chain links TRBV11-1 to TRBJ2-3; D gene unclear. The CDR3 totals 13 residues. With 2 bases removed from V and 4 bases from J, the gap between germline ends came to 7 bases. Germline V CDR1 and CDR2: SGHAT, FQDESV (reference sequence). The CDR3, as DNA: TGTGCCAGCAGCTTATCGTCCGCAGATACGCAGTATTTT. Its protein is CASSLSSADTQYF. Supplemented by reference TRBV11-1 and TRBJ2-3, the full variable domain reads EAEVAQSPRYKITEKSQAVAFWCDPISGHATLYWYRQILGQGPELLVQFQDESVVDDSQLPKDRFSAERLKGVDSTLKIQPAELGDSAMYLCASSLSSADTQYFGPGTRLTVL.

This clonotype came up a few times. The chain recombines TRBV18 with TRBJ2-7; D is tentatively TRBD1 or TRBD2 (5 bases each). The V end lost 8 bases, the J end lost 5 bases, and 25 bases lay between the germline ends. This CDR3 has 16 amino acids. Looked up from germline, CDR1 is KGHSH and CDR2 is LQKENI. The CDR3 DNA reads TGTGCCAGCACACTCGGGCCACCCGGGACCCTGAACGAGCAGTACTTC. Protein product: CASTLGPPGTLNEQYF.

Of note for this clonotype: Mismatch with germline at one junction end may stem from a read error. The chain combines TRBV11-2 with TRBJ2-2, with D perhaps TRBD2 (5 bases). The CDR3 sequence is 15 residues long. Germline V gene data show CDR1 as SGHAT and CDR2 as FQNNGV. CDR3 residues: CAGSLDRTVTGKLFF. In DNA, the CDR3 is TGTGCCGGGAGCTTAGATCGGACTGTAACCGGGAAGCTGTTTTTT.

The chain couples TRBV11-2 to TRBJ2-5; D is possibly TRBD1 (6 bases). The CDR3 runs to 14 residues. Germline V gene sequence: CDR1 SGHAT, CDR2 FQNNGV. V was clipped by 2 bases and J by 5 bases, with 12 bases between them. This CDR3 is CASSLITGPETQYF. The DNA for the CDR3 is TGTGCCAGCAGCTTAATCACAGGGCCCGAGACCCAGTACTTC.

As concerns this clonotype: Since no conserved phenylalanine or tryptophan closes the CDR3, a read error is the likely cause. The DNA is omitted, as the CDR3 cannot be located on it reliably, and the CDR3 follows TCRdb's listing. V and J are TRBV4-3 and TRBJ2-2. The CDR3 sequence runs 12 residues, both termini included. Germline V gives CDR1 LGHNA, CDR2 YSLEER. The CDR3: CASRLGSGEPFS.

To note about this clonotype: A read error may account for a junction end that differs from germline. The rearrangement uses TRBV5-6 and TRBJ1-5, with 9 bases aligning to TRBD1. Germline V gives CDR1 SGHDT, CDR2 YYEEEE. The CDR3 spans 14 residues. The DNA of the CDR3 is TGTGCCAGCAGCACAGGGGGCAGCAATCAAACCCAGCGTTTT. Protein sequence: CASSTGGSNQTQRF.